This T cell receptor beta chain was sequenced during a study of T cell responses to AZD1222 COVID-19 vaccine. Profiling relied on immunoSEQ multiplex PCR, and the TCRdb table lists in-frame clones only, not all of them. The sample includes 95,000 to 100,000 clones, 87% of them seen just once. This CDR3 has 16 amino acids. Trimming removed 3 bases from V and 5 bases from J, with 19 bases in between. The germline V gene has CDR1 SGHDN and CDR2 FVKESK. The source is an adult in good health. Sample: peripheral blood, taken on day 0 of AZD1222 vaccination. The rearrangement links TRBV14 to TRBJ2-5, with TRBD1 as a possible D gene (6 bases). The CDR3 DNA reads as TGTGCCAGCAGCCAGTACACCGGGACATGGGGGGAGACCCAGTACTTC. It yields the protein CASSQYTGTWGETQYF.